The 27 T cell receptor beta chains listed next were all sequenced from one sample in a study of blood T cells in healthy people across ages. Combining a sample-barcoded 5' primer with a J-beta primer mix, a second PCR ran for about 7 to 11 cycles. TCRdb used MiXCR to reprocess the 5' RACE reads, holding one entry per CDR3 protein. The table lists 500,000 to 650,000 distinct CDR3 sequences, roughly a quarter of them singletons. These data were also reused for a study on T cells of mothers and their children.

The material sequenced was blood. The receptors shown here come from a boy aged 2 to 9 in good health.

This clonotype was detected only a few times. The J gene is TRBJ2-3, the V gene TRBV20-1; 14 bases are a match to TRBD2. The germline gives CDR1 DFQATT, CDR2 SNEGSKA (reference sequence). Germline trimming cut 1 base from V and 4 bases from J; bases unmatched to any gene: 10. The CDR3 is 18 residues long. The CDR3 sequence: CSARVEGLAGVRSDTQYF. The CDR3 nucleotides are TGCAGTGCTAGAGTTGAGGGACTAGCGGGAGTACGTTCAGATACGCAGTATTTT.

In its sample, this clonotype was seen once. V and J are TRBV12-3 or TRBV12-4 and TRBJ2-5; 8 bases line up with TRBD1. V was clipped by 8 bases and J by 1 base; unmatched bases: 9. This CDR3 is built from 15 residues. CDR3 nucleotides: TGTGCCAGCCGCTGGGACAGGACGTTCCAAGAGACCCAGTACTTC. Amino acid sequence: CASRWDRTFQETQYF.

The rearrangement links TRBV18 to TRBJ1-1, with no clear D. The germline V and J ends were trimmed by 2 bases and 4 bases, with 8 bases remaining between them. Germline lookup yields CDR1 KGHSH and CDR2 LQKENI. The CDR3 has 13 residues. CDR3 sequence (DNA): TGTGCCAGCTCACCAGCAGGAGTCACTGAAGCTTTCTTT. Encoded protein: CASSPAGVTEAFF.

CDR3 protein: CASSSLGKETQYF. For the CDR3, the DNA is TGTGCCAGCAGCTCCCTGGGCAAAGAGACCCAGTACTTC. The rearrangement links TRBV7-9 to TRBJ2-5, with D unresolved. The CDR3 is 13 amino acids. Trimming shortened V by 4 bases and J by 3 bases, and 9 bases separated the two germline ends. Germline lookup yields CDR1 SEHNR and CDR2 FQNEAQ (reference sequence).

This clonotype was counted only a few times. The genes are TRBV13 and TRBJ2-7; 8 bases map to TRBD1. The V and J ends lost 9 bases and 6 bases, in that order; junction bases with no gene match: 10. This CDR3 region has 13 residues. From germline, CDR1 is PRHDT and CDR2 FYEKMQ (reference sequence). The CDR3 sequence: CASRRQGTSEQYF. CDR3 bases: TGTGCCAGTCGACGACAGGGGACGAGCGAGCAGTACTTC.

This clonotype occurred a few times. The chain has TRBV20-1 and TRBJ2-4; 10 bases fit TRBD2. V shed 3 bases, J shed 12 bases, and the junction held 11 bases outside the gene matches. The germline V gene has CDR1 DFQATT and CDR2 SNEGSKA (reference sequence). The CDR3 is 14 residues long. The CDR3 loop reads CSASPLAGAVDQYF. CDR3 bases: TGCAGTGCTAGCCCCCTAGCGGGAGCCGTGGATCAGTACTTC.

This clonotype was seen only a few times. This chain uses TRBV3-1 with TRBJ1-2; tentatively, D is TRBD1 (5 bases). V lost 0 bases and J 8 bases, leaving 10 bases between the germline ends. The CDR3 has 13 amino acids. Germline V gives CDR1 LGHDT, CDR2 YNNKEL (reference sequence). As DNA, the CDR3 is TGTGCCAGCAGCCAAGAGGGGCTACGGGGCTACACCTTC. This translates into CASSQEGLRGYTF.

This clonotype has ten or more counts. The rearrangement uses TRBV25-1 and TRBJ1-1; D is undetermined. The germline V and J ends were trimmed by 7 bases and 0 bases, with 6 bases remaining between them. Germline V CDR1 and CDR2: MGHDK, SYGVNS. The CDR3 consists of 12 residues. This chain's CDR3 is CASTGMNTEAFF. The DNA of the CDR3 is TGTGCCAGCACAGGCATGAACACTGAAGCTTTCTTT.

There are a few counts of this clonotype. This sequence joins TRBV12-3 or TRBV12-4 and TRBJ2-3, with TRBD2 matching 8 bases. CDR3 length: 15 amino acids. Unmatched junction bases numbered 6, after V lost 6 bases and J lost 1 base. The CDR3 DNA sequence: TGTGCCAGCAGCTTTCCGACTAGCGGCACAGATACGCAGTATTTT. Protein: CASSFPTSGTDTQYF.

The J gene is TRBJ2-3, the V gene TRBV12-3 or TRBV12-4, with 14 bases matching TRBD2. After removal of 5 bases from V and 4 bases from J, the junction contained 5 bases not matched to a gene. CDR3 length: 16 residues. CDR3 loop: CASSPKTSGGADTQYF. The CDR3 DNA reads as TGTGCCAGCAGTCCGAAGACTAGCGGGGGGGCAGATACGCAGTATTTT.

The chain couples TRBV7-9 to TRBJ2-7; either TRBD1 or TRBD2 may supply D (5 bases each). Germline CDR1 SEHNR, CDR2 FQNEAQ (reference sequence). The CDR3 spans 14 residues. Between the trimmed V and J ends, which lost 5 bases and 3 bases, there was a span of 14 bases. DNA of the CDR3: TGTGCCAGCAGCACAGGAGGTGACAACTACGAGCAGTACTTC. The encoded protein is CASSTGGDNYEQYF.

This clonotype appeared a few times. This chain uses TRBV29-1 with TRBJ1-4; D remains unclear. The CDR3 consists of 12 residues. V was shortened by 6 bases and J by 3 bases, with 8 bases between the two germline ends. CDR1 and CDR2 from the germline V gene are SQVTM and ANQGSEA. CDR3 in amino acids: CSVTGPNEKLFF. For the CDR3, the DNA is TGCAGCGTGACTGGGCCTAATGAAAAACTGTTTTTT.

This clonotype turned up a few times. The V gene is TRBV20-1, the J gene TRBJ2-5; possible D gene TRBD2, 6 bases. CDR3 size: 14 residues. In germline, CDR1 is DFQATT, CDR2 SNEGSKA (reference sequence). V lost 6 bases, J lost 7 bases, and 21 bases lay in between. The CDR3: CSAQHRDSPWTQYF. CDR3 coding DNA: TGCAGTGCACAGCATCGGGACTCCCCGTGGACCCAGTACTTC.

This clonotype came up a few times. The V call is TRBV28, the J call TRBJ2-3; 9 positions match TRBD1. This CDR3 contains 14 residues. V lost 7 bases and J lost 9; bases outside the gene matches: 11. Germline lookup yields CDR1 MDHEN and CDR2 SYDVKM. The CDR3: CASNLLQGARTQYF. CDR3 sequence (DNA): TGTGCCAGCAACCTTTTACAGGGGGCGCGGACGCAGTATTTT.

The rearrangement links TRBV7-2 to TRBJ1-1, with 7 bases matching TRBD1. The V gene's germline CDR1 is SGHTA and CDR2 FQGNSA. J was trimmed by 2 bases and V by 9 bases; bases with no gene match: 9. The CDR3 is 14 residues long. The CDR3 region has the DNA TGTGCCAGTCAAACCCGACAGGGAAACACTGAAGCTTTCTTT. Protein product: CASQTRQGNTEAFF.

The sample holds a few counts of this clonotype. Compared with germline, one end of the junction differs, possibly owing to a read error. The J gene is TRBJ2-5, the V gene TRBV27, with 7 positions matching TRBD1. The CDR3 is made up of 13 amino acids. Germline CDR1 is MNHEY and CDR2 is SMNVEV (reference sequence). The CDR3: CASLNQMTGLEFF. CDR3 DNA sequence: TGTGCCAGCCTCAACCAAATGACAGGGTTGGAGTTCTTC.

The chain employs TRBV4-3 and TRBJ2-3; D ambiguous. Trimming took off 0 bases at V and 7 bases at J, with 8 bases between the two ends. The CDR3 runs 13 residues. Germline CDR1 and CDR2: LGHNA and YSLEER. The CDR3 DNA reads TGCGCCAGCAGCCAAGATGCCGGTAATACGCAGTATTTT. Residues: CASSQDAGNTQYF.

The chain combines TRBV7-9 with TRBJ2-1; 10 nucleotides line up with TRBD1. The DNA matches TRBJ2-5 better at its end, which makes the J call doubtful. Germline values: CDR1 SEHNR, CDR2 FQNEAQ (reference sequence). The CDR3 covers 15 residues. CDR3 in amino acids: CASSLDRGLGETQYF. DNA of the CDR3: TGTGCCAGCAGCTTGGACAGGGGGTTGGGTGAGACCCAGTACTTC.

The rearrangement uses TRBV10-3 and TRBJ2-5; the match to TRBD2 covers 8 bases. Looked up from germline, CDR1 is ENHRY and CDR2 is SYGVKD. J was trimmed by 5 bases and V by 6 bases; bases with no gene match: 8. The CDR3 totals 14 residues. The CDR3 nucleotides are TGTGCCATCAGATCTGCCGGGGGGGATGAGACCCAGTACTTC. Translated, it gives CAIRSAGGDETQYF.

This sequence joins TRBV10-3 and TRBJ1-2, with 7 nucleotides matching TRBD1. Unmatched junction bases numbered 5, after V lost 2 bases and J lost 5 bases. This CDR3 spans 14 amino acids. The germline V gene encodes CDR1 ENHRY and CDR2 SYGVKD. CDR3 sequence (DNA): TGTGCCATCAGTGAGGTACAGGGGAGGTATGGCTACACCTTC. Protein sequence: CAISEVQGRYGYTF.

This clonotype was seen only a few times. The chain combines TRBV9 with TRBJ2-3, with TRBD2 matching over 9 bases. The CDR3 is 18 residues long. Germline lookup yields CDR1 SGDLS and CDR2 YYNGEE. Unmatched junction bases numbered 8, after V lost 0 bases and J lost 0 bases. Here the CDR3 DNA reads TGTGCCAGCAGCGTAGAGTTGGCTAGCGGGGTTAGCACAGATACGCAGTATTTT. Protein sequence: CASSVELASGVSTDTQYF. Drawing the rest from reference TRBV9 and TRBJ2-3, the complete variable domain is DSGVTQTPKHLITATGQRVTLRCSPRSGDLSVYWYQQSLDQGLQFLIQYYNGEERAKGNILERFSAQQFPDLHSELNLSSLELGDSALYFCASSVELASGVSTDTQYFGPGTRLTVL.

This clonotype has more than one count but fewer than ten. The chain carries TRBV6-2 or TRBV6-3 and TRBJ1-5; 11 bases are a match to TRBD1. V lost 6 bases to trimming and J lost 4 bases; unmatched junction nucleotides: 11. CDR3 length: 17 residues. Germline CDR1 and CDR2: MNHEY and SVGEGT. The CDR3 protein is CASRKGQGAESNQPQHF. The CDR3 coding sequence is TGTGCCAGCAGAAAAGGACAGGGGGCTGAGAGTAATCAGCCCCAGCATTTT.

This clonotype was picked up a small number of times. V usage is TRBV4-3 and J usage is TRBJ1-2, with D perhaps TRBD1 (5 bases). V shed 1 base and J shed 7 bases, with 16 bases lying between them. Germline CDR1 LGHNA, CDR2 YSLEER. CDR3 size: 15 residues. The CDR3 loop is CASSQVGGARSGYTF. The CDR3 nucleotides are TGCGCCAGCAGCCAAGTGGGAGGGGCGAGGAGTGGCTACACCTTC.

The V gene is TRBV11-2, the J gene TRBJ1-4; D is uncertain. Germline CDR1 is SGHAT and CDR2 is FQNNGV. The V end was cut by 4 bases, the J end by 7 bases, with 10 bases between. The length of the CDR3 is 13 residues. CDR3 sequence: CASSSRVGEKLFF. The CDR3 DNA reads TGTGCCAGCAGCTCCCGGGTGGGTGAAAAACTGTTTTTT.

The rearrangement joins TRBV20-1 to TRBJ1-1; 8 bases map to TRBD1. Germline V CDR1 and CDR2: DFQATT, SNEGSKA (reference sequence). The CDR3 loop spans 15 amino acids. Germline trimming cut 1 base from V and 5 bases from J; bases unmatched to any gene: 9. CDR3 sequence: CSARAPGQGRTEAFF. The CDR3 DNA follows: TGCAGTGCTAGAGCCCCAGGACAGGGAAGAACTGAAGCTTTCTTT.

The chain uses TRBV30 and TRBJ1-1; D not resolved. Germline CDR1 GTSNPN, CDR2 SVGIG (reference sequence). The CDR3 loop spans 14 amino acids. Trimming removed 3 bases from V and 1 base from J, with 12 bases in between. The CDR3 nucleotides are TGTGCCTGGAGCCACCAGCGGGAGAACACTGAAGCTTTCTTT. Its translation is CAWSHQRENTEAFF.

This clonotype occurred once. The chain is built from TRBV7-9 and TRBJ2-3; no definite D call. The CDR3 consists of 12 residues. Trimming removed 5 bases from V and 6 bases from J, with 9 bases in between. CDR1 and CDR2 from the germline V gene are SEHNR and FQNEAQ (reference sequence). CDR3 protein: CASSASPDTQYF. The CDR3 region has the DNA TGTGCCAGCAGCGCGAGTCCCGATACGCAGTATTTT.